The clone carrying this T cell receptor (beta chain) has at least ten counts. 5'RACE employing 10-nucleotide random UMIs yielded the cDNA. TCRdb processed the 5' RACE reads anew with MiXCR; each CDR3 protein has one entry. The sample comprises roughly 89,000 distinct CDR3 sequences, 2.5% to 3% of which are singletons, and 0.9% to 1.4% rests with the top ten. The V gene lost 3 bases and the J gene lost 5 bases, with 13 bases spanning the gap. Germline-derived CDR1 and CDR2 are MNHEY and SMNVEV (reference sequence). This CDR3 region has 14 residues. The source of the sample is a study of neurological immune-mediated disorders. Source material was 2 million unsorted PBMCs, stored at -80 °C in RNAlater.

Sequencing was carried out using PBMCs. The rearrangement links TRBV27 to TRBJ1-1; D gene ambiguous. The receptor was derived from a woman aged 25 to 39 with multiple sclerosis. The CDR3 sequence: CASSFWPKGTEAFF. As DNA, the CDR3 is TGTGCCAGCAGTTTCTGGCCGAAGGGAACTGAAGCTTTCTTT.